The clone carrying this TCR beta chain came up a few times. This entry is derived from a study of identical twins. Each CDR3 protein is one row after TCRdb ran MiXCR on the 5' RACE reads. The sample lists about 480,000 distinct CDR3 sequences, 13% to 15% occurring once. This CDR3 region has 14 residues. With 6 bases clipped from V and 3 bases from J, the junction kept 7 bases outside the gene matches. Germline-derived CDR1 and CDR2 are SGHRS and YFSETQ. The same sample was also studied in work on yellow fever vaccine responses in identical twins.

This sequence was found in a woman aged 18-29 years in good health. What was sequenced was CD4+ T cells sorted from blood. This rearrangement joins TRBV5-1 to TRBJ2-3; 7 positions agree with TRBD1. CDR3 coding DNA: TGCGCCAGCACCAGACAGGGTAGGACAGATACGCAGTATTTT. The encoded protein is CASTRQGRTDTQYF.